The 8 T cell receptor beta chains given below trace back to one sample, sequenced in a study of blood T cell repertoires in COVID-19. Sequenced by immunoSEQ multiplex PCR; TCRdb stores in-frame clones only, minus some. The sample lists about 200,000 clones, roughly 92% occurring once. Specimen: peripheral blood. The receptors shown here come from a young man with COVID-19, enrolled during active disease.

The J gene is TRBJ1-2, the V gene TRBV6-6; unclear D gene. Trimming took 2 bases from V and 4 from J, leaving 8 bases between them. The CDR3 contains 13 residues. CDR1 MNHNY and CDR2 SVGAGI come from the germline V gene (reference sequence). The CDR3 DNA reads as TGTGCCAGCAGTTACAGGGCGGGCTATGGCTACACCTTC. Its translation is CASSYRAGYGYTF.

The chain couples TRBV10-3 to TRBJ2-7, with D perhaps matching TRBD1 (6 bases). The CDR3 is made up of 14 amino acids. The V end was cut by 8 bases, the J end by 4 bases, with 18 bases between. Germline V CDR1 and CDR2: ENHRY, SYGVKD. This CDR3 is CAIDSGEGGYEQYF. The CDR3 bases are TGTGCCATCGACTCAGGGGAAGGCGGGTACGAGCAGTACTTC.

In this sample, this clone turned up a few times. The CDR3 reads CASSEGGVGRTNYGYTF. Written as DNA, the CDR3 is TGTGCCAGCAGTGAAGGAGGAGTTGGGAGGACTAACTATGGCTACACCTTC. The chain has TRBV6-1 and TRBJ1-2; D gene uncertain. Germline assignment: CDR1 MNHNS and CDR2 SASEGT. This CDR3 contains 17 residues. Trimming pared 1 base from V and 0 bases from J, leaving 15 bases between.

This chain connects TRBV25-1 to TRBJ1-3, with D hard to call. Germline loops: CDR1 MGHDK, CDR2 SYGVNS. This CDR3 region has 12 residues. V lost 0 bases and J lost 6, with 3 bases in between. In nucleotides, the CDR3 is TGTGCCAGCAGTGAATATAAAAACACCATATATTTT. Translating it yields CASSEYKNTIYF.

The rearrangement joins TRBV10-3 to TRBJ2-7; 8 positions match TRBD2. This CDR3 comprises 15 residues. J lost 5 bases, V lost 3 bases, and 9 bases had no gene match. Germline lookup yields CDR1 ENHRY and CDR2 SYGVKD. CDR3 region: CAISDRERGRNEQYF. The CDR3 DNA reads as TGTGCCATCAGTGATCGGGAGCGGGGGAGGAACGAGCAGTACTTC.

This clone was seen only once. The chain has TRBV28 and TRBJ1-5; TRBD1 is a possible D gene (5 bases). The CDR3 is 15 amino acids. Trimming took 5 bases from V and 2 from J, leaving 13 bases between them. Germline V gives CDR1 MDHEN, CDR2 SYDVKM. As DNA, the CDR3 is TGTGCCAGCAGTCTCTGGGGGGAGGGCAATCAGCCCCAGCATTTT. Protein sequence: CASSLWGEGNQPQHF.

This chain joins TRBV19 and TRBJ1-6; D is unresolved. V lost 5 bases to trimming and J lost 7 bases, with 15 bases between them. The germline gives CDR1 LNHDA, CDR2 SQIVND (reference sequence). The CDR3 totals 15 residues. CDR3 in DNA: TGTGCCAGTAGTCAAGTGACAAGTAGAAATTCACCCCTCCACTTT. Translation: CASSQVTSRNSPLHF.

V and J are TRBV27 and TRBJ2-7; 8 bases are shared with TRBD1. V shed 7 bases and J 4 bases; nucleotides not matched to a gene: 9. CDR1 and CDR2 (germline): MNHEY, SMNVEV (reference sequence). The CDR3 contains 14 residues. This chain's CDR3 is CASTDWDRMYEQYF. CDR3 in DNA: TGTGCCAGCACCGATTGGGACAGGATGTACGAGCAGTACTTC.